Listed here are 23 T cell receptor beta chains from one sample, sequenced in a study of blood T cells in healthy people across ages. Alongside a J-beta primer mix, a sample-barcoded 5' primer served in a second PCR lasting roughly 7 to 12 cycles. TCRdb analysed the 5' RACE reads with MiXCR anew, one entry per CDR3 protein. The repertoire consists of around 1,000,000 distinct CDR3 sequences, with approximately 26% occurring once and the leading ten covering about 0.8%. The same sample was also used in a study of T cells of mothers and their children.

The sample comprised blood. These receptor sequences come from a girl aged 2-10 years in good health.

This clonotype was picked up many times. The V gene is TRBV7-3, the J gene TRBJ2-5; D is uncertain. CDR3 size: 15 residues. The V and J ends lost 1 base and 0 bases respectively, with 9 bases between them. Germline V gene lookup returns CDR1 SGHTA and CDR2 FQGTGA. As DNA, the CDR3 is TGTGCCAGCAGCTTAATCCCTTCGTACCAAGAGACCCAGTACTTC. This sequence encodes CASSLIPSYQETQYF.

This clonotype was counted between two and nine times. The chain couples TRBV12-3 or TRBV12-4 to TRBJ2-7, with unresolved D. Trimming shortened V by 6 bases and J by 0 bases, and 15 bases separated the two germline ends. The CDR3 loop spans 15 amino acids. CDR3 region: CASSVAIRTSYEQYF. CDR3 sequence (DNA): TGTGCCAGCAGCGTCGCGATTCGGACCTCCTACGAGCAGTACTTC.

This clonotype was seen a few times. Relative to the germline gene, one junction end is altered; a read error may explain this. The chain is built from TRBV2 and TRBJ1-1, with a tentative D call TRBD1 (6 bases). In germline, CDR1 is SNHLY, CDR2 FYNNEI. This CDR3 is 13 amino acids long. The CDR3 DNA is TGTGCCAGCAGACCGAGGGGGAACACTGAAGTTTTCTTT. Protein: CASRPRGNTEVFF. Complete variable domain (other parts from reference TRBV2 and TRBJ1-1): EPEVTQTPSHQVTQMGQEVILRCVPISNHLYFYWYRQILGQKVEFLVSFYNNEISEKSEIFDDQFSVERPDGSNFTLKIRSTKLEDSAMYFCASRPRGNTEVFFGQGTRLTVV.

J is TRBJ2-5 and V is TRBV7-2; 10 bases are shared with TRBD2. With 1 base clipped from V and 5 bases from J, the junction kept 13 bases outside the gene matches. Per the germline V gene, CDR1 is SGHTA and CDR2 is FQGNSA. CDR3 length: 18 residues. The CDR3 is CASSLVNAPSGRRETQYF. CDR3 DNA sequence: TGTGCCAGCAGCTTAGTAAATGCGCCTAGCGGGAGAAGGGAGACCCAGTACTTC.

This clonotype was seen many times. V gene TRBV14 combines with J gene TRBJ2-5; D unclear. The ends were cut back, 0 bases at V and 5 bases at J, with 10 bases in the middle. The CDR3 runs 14 residues. Germline V lookup: CDR1 SGHDN, CDR2 FVKESK. CDR3 residues: CASSQDEFGETQYF. CDR3 DNA sequence: TGTGCCAGCAGCCAAGATGAGTTCGGGGAGACCCAGTACTTC.

As DNA, the CDR3 is TGTGCCAGCAGTGTAGCGGGAGGGCCCCCCAATGAGCAGTTCTTC. Its translation is CASSVAGGPPNEQFF. The V call is TRBV28, the J call TRBJ2-1; 11 bases map to TRBD2. Germline V lookup: CDR1 MDHEN, CDR2 SYDVKM. This CDR3 has 15 residues. J was trimmed by 6 bases and V by 5 bases; bases with no gene match: 6.

The rearrangement uses TRBV12-3 or TRBV12-4 and TRBJ1-2, with 7 bases identical to TRBD1. There are 16 residues in the CDR3. With 1 base clipped from V and 8 bases from J, the junction kept 13 bases outside the gene matches. The CDR3 region is CASSLGLAGGGYGYTF. Written as DNA, the CDR3 is TGTGCCAGCAGTTTAGGTTTGGCAGGGGGAGGCTACGGCTACACCTTC.

V gene TRBV15 combines with J gene TRBJ2-6; 7 bases map to TRBD1. The CDR3 loop spans 17 amino acids. CDR1 is LNHNV and CDR2 is YYDKDF in the germline V gene (reference sequence). V dropped 5 bases and J dropped 3; count of bases not matched to a gene: 10. For the CDR3, the DNA is TGTGCCACCAGCGGAGGACAGGCCCTAGGTGGGGCCAACGTCCTGACTTTC. Translation gives CATSGGQALGGANVLTF.

The CDR3 region has the DNA TGCGCCAGCAGCCAAGATCTGGGCACAATTAATGAGCAGTTCTTC. It yields the protein CASSQDLGTINEQFF. The chain combines TRBV4-3 with TRBJ2-1; no definite D call. The CDR3 spans 15 residues. Germline V gene sequence: CDR1 LGHNA, CDR2 YSLEER. With 0 bases removed from V and 7 bases from J, the gap between germline ends came to 13 bases.

The table lists this clonotype with many counts. V and J are TRBV28 and TRBJ2-7, with TRBD2 identical over 9 bases. V was pared by 11 bases and J by 2 bases, with 16 bases of the junction left unmatched. Germline CDR1 and CDR2: MDHEN and SYDVKM. The CDR3 is 16 residues long. CDR3 coding DNA: TGTGCCGCAAAGACTAGCGGCGACGAAGGCGCCTACGAGCAGTACTTC. It yields the protein CAAKTSGDEGAYEQYF.

The chain employs TRBV12-3 or TRBV12-4 and TRBJ2-3; 7 bases map to TRBD2. The CDR3 length is 17 residues. J gave up 2 bases and V 7 bases, and 15 bases lay outside the gene matches. This CDR3 reads CASTGGIVRGFTDTQYF. DNA of the CDR3: TGTGCCAGCACCGGTGGGATTGTGCGGGGGTTCACAGATACGCAGTATTTT.

The chain employs TRBV7-9 and TRBJ1-2, with 8 bases fitting TRBD1. CDR3 length: 14 residues. With V trimmed by 4 bases and J by 6 bases, 7 bases remained unmatched. Germline CDR1 and CDR2: SEHNR and FQNEAQ (reference sequence). CDR3 DNA: TGTGCCAGCAGCTCTCCCCTACAGGGGGATGGCTACACCTTC. Its protein is CASSSPLQGDGYTF. Together with reference TRBV7-9 and TRBJ1-2, the CDR3 gives the full variable domain: DTGVSQNPRHKITKRGQNVTFRCDPISEHNRLYWYRQTLGQGPEFLTYFQNEAQLEKSRLLSDRFSAERPKGSFSTLEIQRTEQGDSAMYLCASSSPLQGDGYTFGSGTRLTVV.

This chain uses TRBV6-2 or TRBV6-3 with TRBJ2-5, with D possibly being TRBD2 (5 bases). TRBJ2-1 matches the DNA end more closely, so the J call is doubtful. Germline values: CDR1 MNHEY, CDR2 SVGEGT. There are 15 residues in the CDR3. The CDR3 loop reads CASSYLALLVHEQFF. The DNA for the CDR3 is TGTGCCAGCAGTTACCTAGCTCTCCTGGTGCATGAGCAGTTCTTC.

This clonotype was seen only a few times. The chain carries TRBV7-2 and TRBJ2-4, with D possibly matching TRBD1 (6 bases). The CDR3 spans 13 residues. V lost 5 bases and J 4 bases, leaving 9 bases between the germline ends. CDR1 and CDR2 from the germline V gene are SGHTA and FQGNSA. In nucleotides, the CDR3 is TGTGCCAGCAGCCGGGACATTAAAAACATTCAGTACTTC. As protein: CASSRDIKNIQYF.

The genes are TRBV29-1 and TRBJ1-1, with D unresolved. This CDR3 contains 17 residues. CDR1 SQVTM and CDR2 ANQGSEA come from the germline V gene. V lost 3 bases, J lost 1 base, and 21 bases lay in between. CDR3 nucleotide sequence: TGCAGCGTTGAGTCTAAGGGTAGGGTAGTGTGGAACACTGAAGCTTTCTTT. This codes for CSVESKGRVVWNTEAFF. Based on the CDR3 plus reference TRBV29-1 and TRBJ1-1, the full variable domain is SAVISQKPSRDICQRGTSLTIQCQVDSQVTMMFWYRQQPGQSLTLIATANQGSEATYESGFVIDKFPISRPNLTFSTLTVSNMSPEDSSIYLCSVESKGRVVWNTEAFFGQGTRLTVV.

In its sample, this clonotype was seen a few times. The V and J genes are TRBV19 and TRBJ2-5, with TRBD1 as a possible D gene (6 bases). Germline-derived CDR1 and CDR2 are LNHDA and SQIVND (reference sequence). The CDR3 length is 14 residues. V lost 8 bases and J lost 0, with 13 bases in between. This CDR3 is CASSPGDYQETQYF. In DNA, the CDR3 is TGTGCCAGTTCCCCAGGGGATTACCAAGAGACCCAGTACTTC.

The chain joins TRBV27 to TRBJ1-6; tentatively, D is TRBD1 (5 bases). Trimming removed 3 bases from V and 7 bases from J, with 19 bases in between. This CDR3 is built from 17 residues. Germline assignment: CDR1 MNHEY and CDR2 SMNVEV (reference sequence). The CDR3 sequence is CASSFTPPRGVNSPLHF. CDR3 DNA: TGTGCCAGCAGTTTTACCCCACCAAGGGGCGTCAATTCACCCCTCCACTTT.

The rearrangement links TRBV4-1 to TRBJ1-1; 9 nucleotides agree with TRBD1. CDR3 length equals 13 residues. The germline gives CDR1 MGHRA, CDR2 YSYEKL. V was clipped by 3 bases and J by 9 bases; unmatched bases: 5. Here the CDR3 DNA reads TGCGCCAGCAGCCAGACAGGGGGAGAAAAAGCTTTCTTT. It is translated as CASSQTGGEKAFF.

This chain joins TRBV29-1 and TRBJ2-3; D might be TRBD2 (6 bases). This CDR3 is built from 14 residues. Trimming took off 7 bases at V and 4 bases at J, with 18 bases between the two ends. Germline assignment: CDR1 SQVTM and CDR2 ANQGSEA. The CDR3 sequence: CSELGWGDPDTQYF. In DNA form, the CDR3 reads TGCAGCGAATTGGGCTGGGGGGACCCAGATACGCAGTATTTT.

The chain employs TRBV28 and TRBJ1-2; tentative D call: TRBD1 (5 bases). V gave up 11 bases and J gave up 7 bases, with 23 bases separating them. The CDR3 contains 14 residues. CDR1 is MDHEN, CDR2 SYDVKM, per germline. The CDR3 here is CASADDGTYPGYTF. In DNA, the CDR3 is TGTGCCTCAGCTGACGACGGGACGTATCCTGGCTACACCTTC.

V usage is TRBV6-1 and J usage is TRBJ2-1, with D hard to call. This CDR3 is built from 16 residues. Germline V gene sequence: CDR1 MNHNS, CDR2 SASEGT. V lost 11 bases to trimming and J lost 7 bases, with 27 bases between them. The CDR3 sequence is CASNSGRPSEGNEQFF. In nucleotides, the CDR3 is TGTGCCTCCAATAGTGGAAGACCGTCTGAAGGGAATGAGCAGTTCTTC.

On this clonotype: This could be a read error, since a much larger clone is one nucleotide away. The rearrangement links TRBV2 to TRBJ2-5; 8 bases match TRBD1. The CDR3 covers 16 residues. J gave up 1 base and V 5 bases, and 9 bases lay outside the gene matches. In germline, CDR1 is SNHLY, CDR2 FYNNEI. The CDR3 spells CASSKGQATLQETQYF. The CDR3, as DNA: TGTGCCAGCAGTAAGGGACAGGCGACACTCCAAGAGACCCAGTACTTC.

The sample holds one count of this clonotype. The chain uses TRBV21-1 and TRBJ1-5; TRBD1, as called in the table, went unchecked against the DNA. TRBV21-1 is described as a pseudogene. The CDR3 runs 14 residues. The CDR3 nucleotides read TGTGCCAGCAGGGGGGGGACAGGGATATTGCCTCAGCATTTT. This sequence encodes CASRGGTGILPQHF.